The clone carrying this T cell receptor beta chain was seen a few times. Its antigen is as yet unknown. The sample is drawn from a study of CD8+ T cells in alopecia areata. Across the whole study: Patients in the treated group were given tofacitinib by mouth, 5 to 10 mg twice a day. Patients in the study were on tofacitinib for 6 to 18 months, then off it for 6 months.

With 1 base removed from V and 5 bases from J, the gap between germline ends came to 6 bases. This CDR3 comprises 14 residues. Looked up from germline, CDR1 is MGHDK and CDR2 is SYGVNS. Extracted RNA was reverse transcribed into cDNA, the sequencing template. The table came from immunoSEQ multiplex PCR; TCRdb's copy has only in-frame clones and leaves some out. The table records some 130,000 clones, approximately 49% of them present only once. Notes on the study in general: Sequenced scalp T cells also include alphabeta T cells resident in normal skin. Greater clonality was observed in lesional scalp samples, especially alopecia totalis/universalis, versus normal scalp.

This sequence joins TRBV25-1 and TRBJ1-6; D unresolved. This material consisted of CD8+ T cells sorted from blood, taken at week 0. The sequence was obtained from a human donor with alopecia areata. In nucleotides, the CDR3 is TGTGCCAGCAGTGAATGGGAGGATAATTCACCCCTCCACTTT. Its translation: CASSEWEDNSPLHF.